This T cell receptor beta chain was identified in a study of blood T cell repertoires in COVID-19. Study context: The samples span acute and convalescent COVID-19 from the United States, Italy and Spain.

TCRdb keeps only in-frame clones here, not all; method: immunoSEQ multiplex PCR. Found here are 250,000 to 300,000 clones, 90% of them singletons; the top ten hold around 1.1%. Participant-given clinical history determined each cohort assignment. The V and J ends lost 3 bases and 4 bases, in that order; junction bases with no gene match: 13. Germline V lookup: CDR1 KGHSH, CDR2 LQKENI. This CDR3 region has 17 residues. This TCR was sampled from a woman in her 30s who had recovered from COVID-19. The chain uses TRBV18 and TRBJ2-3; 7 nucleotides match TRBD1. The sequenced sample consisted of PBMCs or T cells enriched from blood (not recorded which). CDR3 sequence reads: CASSPWVGGISPDTQYF. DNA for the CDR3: TGTGCCAGCTCACCCTGGGTAGGGGGCATCTCGCCAGATACGCAGTATTTT. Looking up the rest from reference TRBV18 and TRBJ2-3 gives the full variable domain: NAGVMQNPRHLVRRRGQEARLRCSPMKGHSHVYWYRQLPEEGLKFMVYLQKENIIDESGMPKERFSAEFPKEGPSILRIQQVVRGDSAAYFCASSPWVGGISPDTQYFGPGTRLTVL.